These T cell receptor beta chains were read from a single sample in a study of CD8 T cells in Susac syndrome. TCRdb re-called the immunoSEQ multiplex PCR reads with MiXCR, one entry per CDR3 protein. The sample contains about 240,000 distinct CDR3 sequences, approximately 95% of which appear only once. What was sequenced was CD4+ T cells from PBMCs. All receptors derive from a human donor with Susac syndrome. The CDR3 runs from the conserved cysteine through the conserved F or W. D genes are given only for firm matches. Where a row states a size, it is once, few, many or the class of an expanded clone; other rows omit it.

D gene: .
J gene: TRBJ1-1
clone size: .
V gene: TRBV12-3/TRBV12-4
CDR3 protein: CASSRHRAMNTEAFF
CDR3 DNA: TGTGCCAGCAGTAGGCACAGAGCCATGAACACTGAAGCTTTCTTT

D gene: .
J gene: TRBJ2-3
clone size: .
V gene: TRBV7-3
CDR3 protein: CASSRGPPDPDTQYF
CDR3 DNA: TGTGCCAGCAGCCGCGGCCCCCCGGACCCCGATACGCAGTATTTT

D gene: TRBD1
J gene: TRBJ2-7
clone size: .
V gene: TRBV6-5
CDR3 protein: CASSRPGQGYYEQYF
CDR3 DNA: TGTGCCAGCAGCCGTCCGGGACAGGGGTACTACGAGCAGTACTTC

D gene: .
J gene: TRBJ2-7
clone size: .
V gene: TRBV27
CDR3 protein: CASSSVVTRRVYEQYF
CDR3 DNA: TGTGCCAGCAGTTCCGTAGTTACACGACGGGTCTACGAGCAGTACTTC

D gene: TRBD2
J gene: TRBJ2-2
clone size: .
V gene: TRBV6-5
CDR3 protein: CASSWTSGSEYTGELFF
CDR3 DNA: TGTGCCAGCAGTTGGACTAGCGGGAGCGAATACACCGGGGAGCTGTTTTTT

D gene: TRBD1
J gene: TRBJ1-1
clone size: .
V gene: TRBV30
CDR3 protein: CAWTGGEAFF
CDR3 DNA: TGTGCCTGGACAGGGGGAGAAGCTTTCTTT

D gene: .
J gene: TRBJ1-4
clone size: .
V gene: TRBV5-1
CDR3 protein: CASSSGRGSLNEKLFF
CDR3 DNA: TGCGCCAGCAGCTCCGGTCGGGGGAGTCTAAATGAAAAACTGTTTTTT

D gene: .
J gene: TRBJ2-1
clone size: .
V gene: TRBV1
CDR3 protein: CTSSQVRGETSSLGHCNEQFF
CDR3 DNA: TGCACCAGCAGCCAAGTAAGGGGGGAGACTAGCTCGCTTGGTCATTGCAATGAGCAGTTCTTC

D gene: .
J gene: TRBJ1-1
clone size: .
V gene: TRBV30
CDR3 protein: CAWSGGWQRNTEAFF
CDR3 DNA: TGTGCCTGGAGTGGAGGGTGGCAGCGGAACACTGAAGCTTTCTTT

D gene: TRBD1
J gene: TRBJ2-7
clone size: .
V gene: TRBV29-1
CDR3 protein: CSGTGQGSSYEQYF
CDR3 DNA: TGCAGCGGAACCGGACAGGGGAGCTCCTACGAGCAGTACTTC

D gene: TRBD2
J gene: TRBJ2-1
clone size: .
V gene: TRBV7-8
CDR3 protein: CASHRGRLGGNEQFF
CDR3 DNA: TGTGCCAGCCATCGTGGGCGCCTGGGGGGGAATGAGCAGTTCTTC

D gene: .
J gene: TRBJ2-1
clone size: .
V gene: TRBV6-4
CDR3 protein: CASSPRGSYNEQFF
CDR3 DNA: TGTGCCAGCAGCCCCAGAGGCTCCTACAATGAGCAGTTCTTC

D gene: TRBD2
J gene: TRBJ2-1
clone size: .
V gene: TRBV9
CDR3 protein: CASSLVPLAGGYNEQFF
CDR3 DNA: TGTGCCAGCAGCCTAGTCCCACTAGCGGGAGGGTACAATGAGCAGTTCTTC

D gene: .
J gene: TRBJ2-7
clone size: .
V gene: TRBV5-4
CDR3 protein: CASSLQSPPYEQYF
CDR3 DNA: TGTGCCAGCAGCCTCCAATCGCCCCCCTACGAGCAGTACTTC

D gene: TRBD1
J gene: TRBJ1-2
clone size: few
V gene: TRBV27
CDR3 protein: CASSEAGGVYYYGYTF
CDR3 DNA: TGTGCCAGCAGCGAGGCAGGGGGTGTCTATTACTATGGCTACACCTTC

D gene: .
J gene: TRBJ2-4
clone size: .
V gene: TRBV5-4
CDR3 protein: CASSFGGTKNIQYF
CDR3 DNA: TGTGCCAGCAGCTTTGGGGGGACCAAAAACATTCAGTACTTC

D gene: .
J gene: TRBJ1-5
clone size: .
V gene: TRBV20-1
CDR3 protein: CSATERVLGSQHF
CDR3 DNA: TGCAGTGCTACCGAGAGGGTCCTAGGGTCCCAGCATTTT

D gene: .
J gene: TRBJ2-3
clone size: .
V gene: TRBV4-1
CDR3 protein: CASSQGLPPGTDTQYF
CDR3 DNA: TGCGCCAGCAGCCAAGGTCTCCCCCCGGGGACAGATACGCAGTATTTT

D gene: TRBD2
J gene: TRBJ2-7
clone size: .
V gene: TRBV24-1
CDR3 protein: CATSDPGRLAGDKQYF
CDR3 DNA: TGTGCCACCAGTGATCCGGGACGACTAGCGGGAGACAAGCAGTACTTC

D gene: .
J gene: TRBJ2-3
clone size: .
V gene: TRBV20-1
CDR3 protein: CSVSYEDTQYF
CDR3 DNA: TGCAGTGTCTCATATGAAGATACGCAGTATTTT

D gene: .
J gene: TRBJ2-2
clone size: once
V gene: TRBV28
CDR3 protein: CASSLLQYLRTNTGELFF
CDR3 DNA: TGTGCCAGCAGTTTGCTACAGTACCTCCGAACGAACACCGGGGAGCTGTTTTTT

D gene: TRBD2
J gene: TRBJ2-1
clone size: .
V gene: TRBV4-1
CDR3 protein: CASSFSGSKFF
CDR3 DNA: TGCGCCAGCAGCTTTAGCGGGAGTAAGTTCTTC

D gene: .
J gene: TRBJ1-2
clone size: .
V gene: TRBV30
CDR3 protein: CAWSQGGGYTF
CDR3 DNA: TGTGCCTGGAGCCAAGGCGGTGGCTACACCTTC

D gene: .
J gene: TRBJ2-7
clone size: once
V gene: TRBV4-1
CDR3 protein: CASSQVGRLRSSYEQYF
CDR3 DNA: TGCGCCAGCAGCCAAGTAGGGCGACTGAGGAGCTCCTACGAGCAGTACTTC

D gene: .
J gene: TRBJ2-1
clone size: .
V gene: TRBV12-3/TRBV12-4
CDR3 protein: CASSPMMVEPPDEQFF
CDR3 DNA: TGTGCCAGCAGCCCAATGATGGTAGAGCCGCCCGATGAGCAGTTCTTC

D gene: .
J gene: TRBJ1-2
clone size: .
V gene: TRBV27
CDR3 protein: CASAGRPMTGGYTF
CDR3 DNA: TGTGCCAGCGCCGGCAGACCGATGACAGGCGGCTACACCTTC

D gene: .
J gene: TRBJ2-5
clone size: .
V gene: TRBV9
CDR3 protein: CASSPPYAGTQYF
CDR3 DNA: TGTGCCAGCAGCCCTCCCTACGCGGGAACCCAGTACTTC

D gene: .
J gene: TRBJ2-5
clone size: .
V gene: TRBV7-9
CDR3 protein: CASSLTLRPGHGRETQYF
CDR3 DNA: TGTGCCAGCAGCTTAACGCTACGTCCGGGACACGGGAGGGAGACCCAGTACTTC

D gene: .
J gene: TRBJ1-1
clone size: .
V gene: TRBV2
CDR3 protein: CASSERIGLRGLTEAFF
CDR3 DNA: TGTGCCAGCAGTGAGAGAATTGGGCTACGGGGATTAACTGAAGCTTTCTTT

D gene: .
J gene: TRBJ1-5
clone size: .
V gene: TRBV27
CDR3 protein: CASSKLQGNGNQPQHF
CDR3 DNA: TGTGCCAGCAGTAAACTCCAGGGAAATGGGAATCAGCCCCAGCATTTT

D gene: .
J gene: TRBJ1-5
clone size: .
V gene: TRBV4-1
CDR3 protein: CASSQFYPNPQALNQPQHF
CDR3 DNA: TGCGCCAGCAGCCAATTTTACCCTAACCCACAGGCCCTAAATCAGCCCCAGCATTTT

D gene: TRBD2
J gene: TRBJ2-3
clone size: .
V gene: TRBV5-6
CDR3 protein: CASSDPGLAITDTQYF
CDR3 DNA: TGTGCCAGCAGCGATCCGGGACTAGCGATAACAGATACGCAGTATTTT

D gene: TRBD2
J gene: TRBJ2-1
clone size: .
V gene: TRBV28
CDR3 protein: CASSLTSGSYNEQFF
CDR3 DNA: TGTGCCAGCAGTTTGACTAGCGGGAGCTACAATGAGCAGTTCTTC